The entry below gives a single T cell receptor beta chain sequence along with its context. Its cognate antigen is unknown. TCRdb re-called the 5' RACE reads; one entry per CDR3 protein, DNA not given. The specimen's table records about 260,000 distinct CDR3 sequences. The data derive from a study of T cells expressing NK-cell markers. Overall study findings and caveats: Researchers report these clonotypes also headed the CD3+CD56-NKG2C+ fraction in four donors.

Germline V CDR1 and CDR2: MNHNS, SASEGT. CDR3 length equals 15 residues. This TCR was sampled from a young man in good health. The chain links TRBV6-1 to TRBJ2-1; without DNA, the TCRdb call of TRBD2 cannot be checked. The sequencing sample was made of blood T cells: a sorted CD56 or NKG2C T cell subset, CD4+ or CD8+ T cells, or bulk PBMC T cells (not recorded which). The CDR3 spells CASTSGSGSYNEQFF.